This T cell receptor beta chain was found in a study of T cell responses to AZD1222 COVID-19 vaccine. Background on the study: The study pooled second doses at about 4 or about 12 weeks.

Sequencing used immunoSEQ multiplex PCR; TCRdb keeps in-frame clones, though not all of them. The sample includes more than 100,000 clones, 85% to 90% seen only once; the top ten take more than 6.5%. As for this clone: Its antigen is not identified.

Findings and limits, study-wide: White British ancestry dominated among donors, who included more females, and clonal diversity was possibly underestimated. Of spike-specific TCRs, nearly half reportedly target regions left unmutated in variants.

CDR1 is SNHLY, CDR2 FYNNEI, per germline. V was clipped by 8 bases and J by 6 bases; unmatched bases: 11. This CDR3 contains 15 residues. This specimen consisted of peripheral blood, obtained on day 0 of AZD1222 vaccination. This sequence joins TRBV2 and TRBJ1-1, with 11 bases aligning to TRBD1. This receptor was identified in an adult in good health. The CDR3 spells CASRTTGTGGAEAFF. In DNA, the CDR3 is TGTGCCAGCCGAACAACCGGGACAGGGGGGGCTGAAGCTTTCTTT.